A single sample gave rise to the 8 T cell receptor beta chains below, sequenced in a study of blood T cell repertoires in COVID-19. TCRdb keeps only in-frame clones here, not all; method: immunoSEQ multiplex PCR. The sample carries just over 650,000 clones, 85% to 90% recorded once. The sample was peripheral blood. The receptors derive from a woman in her late teens or twenties with acute or convalescent COVID-19.

This clone was counted between two and nine times. The gene calls are TRBV5-1 and TRBJ1-2, with 7 bases matching TRBD1. This CDR3 region has 15 residues. From germline, CDR1 is SGHRS and CDR2 YFSETQ. The V and J ends lost 0 bases and 4 bases, in that order; junction bases with no gene match: 6. Here the CDR3 DNA reads TGCGCCAGCAGCTTGGACACCGGGACAGCCTATGGCTACACCTTC. It translates to CASSLDTGTAYGYTF.

This chain connects TRBV20-1 to TRBJ1-4; TRBD1 aligns across 7 bases. Germline values: CDR1 DFQATT, CDR2 SNEGSKA (reference sequence). The CDR3 runs to 14 residues. V trimming: 3 bases; J trimming: 8 bases; junction bases outside the gene matches: 9. The CDR3 sequence is CSASPTGIREKLFF. CDR3 DNA: TGCAGTGCTAGTCCGACAGGGATACGGGAAAAACTGTTTTTT.

A single count supports this clone. Other DNA sequences in this specimen translate into the identical CDR3. V and J are TRBV4-1 and TRBJ2-1; 7 bases match TRBD1. CDR1 MGHRA and CDR2 YSYEKL come from the germline V gene. The ends lost 0 bases at V and 4 bases at J; junction bases unmatched: 3. The CDR3 is made up of 15 amino acids. The CDR3 nucleotides read TGCGCCAGCAGCCAAGACAGGGACAGTTACAATGAGCAGTTCTTC. This gives the protein CASSQDRDSYNEQFF.

About this clone: Other DNA sequences of this sample code for an identical CDR3. The CDR3 nucleotides are TGTGCCAGCAGTTACGGTCGCGGGGCCTACGAGCAGTACTTC. As protein: CASSYGRGAYEQYF. The rearrangement uses TRBV6-5 and TRBJ2-7; D is possibly TRBD2 (6 bases). Germline loops: CDR1 MNHEY, CDR2 SVGAGI. The germline V and J ends were trimmed by 2 bases and 2 bases, with 10 bases remaining between them. This CDR3 contains 14 residues.

V and J are TRBV6-5 and TRBJ1-2; TRBD1 matches at 9 bases. The CDR3 has 13 residues. The germline V gene has CDR1 MNHEY and CDR2 SVGAGI. Unmatched junction bases numbered 5, after V lost 6 bases and J lost 6 bases. CDR3 DNA: TGTGCCAGCAGGCTACAGGGGGCAGATGGCTACACCTTC. Its protein product is CASRLQGADGYTF.

The genes are TRBV6-5 and TRBJ1-1; D uncertain. The germline gives CDR1 MNHEY, CDR2 SVGAGI. The CDR3 has 15 amino acids. The ends were cut back, 6 bases at V and 1 base at J, with 15 bases in the middle. CDR3 sequence reads: CASRLSRGGNTEAFF. The CDR3 bases are TGTGCCAGCAGGCTGTCAAGAGGTGGGAACACTGAAGCTTTCTTT.

The rearrangement uses TRBV12-3 or TRBV12-4 and TRBJ1-2; D gene unclear. Trimming removed 2 bases at V and 4 bases at J, with 8 bases between. This CDR3 is built from 13 residues. In DNA, the CDR3 is TGTGCCAGCAGTTTATCCCTTGTCTATGGCTACACCTTC. As protein: CASSLSLVYGYTF.

J is TRBJ1-3 and V is TRBV7-2, with D perhaps matching TRBD1 (5 bases). V lost 5 bases and J lost 0, with 8 bases in between. The CDR3 spans 14 residues. Germline assignment: CDR1 SGHTA and CDR2 FQGNSA. This CDR3 reads CASSPQGSGNTIYF. The CDR3 DNA sequence: TGTGCCAGCAGCCCGCAGGGCTCTGGAAACACCATATATTTT.